One and the same sample provided the 3 T cell receptor beta chains below, sequenced in a study of T-cell reconstitution after alpha-beta-depleted transplantation in children (dated by TCRdb to about 2016). Receptors were amplified or captured by PCR. TCRdb shows the sequencer as Illumina HiSeq 2500. To normalize quantification of the TCRbeta repertoire, the TCR libraries were built with molecular barcoding that relied on unique molecular identifiers. TCRdb applied fastp at Q25 and MiXCR to the public reads, then kept only in-frame beta chains. CDR3 protein duplicates are merged, each entry listing the most common genes and DNA. The sample table contains hundreds of thousands of distinct CDR3 sequences; only one count was recorded for approximately 13% of them. Around 2.2% of the sample comes from the top ten. According to the study, the label for this sample's treatment or condition signals: allogeneic hematopoietic cell transplantation with graft depleted of TCRalphabeta T cells and CD19 B cells.

The sequences come from PBMCs, mostly from graft donor cells, collected 360 days after TCRalphabeta/CD19-depleted stem cell transplant. Receptors were obtained from a male patient younger than 18 who had a stem cell transplant for acute myeloid leukemia, so the T cells may come from the graft donor.

This clonotype was observed a handful of times. The V gene is TRBV9, the J gene TRBJ2-1, with TRBD2 matching 7 bases. The CDR3 spans 18 residues. Germline V gives CDR1 SGDLS, CDR2 YYNGEE. Trimming took 4 bases from V and 4 from J; bases not matched to a gene: 17. The CDR3 here is CASSSRLLAGVAYNEQFF. The CDR3 nucleotides read TGTGCCAGCAGCTCCCGTCTCCTTGCGGGAGTGGCGTACAATGAGCAGTTCTTC.

V usage is TRBV4-3 and J usage is TRBJ2-1; 8 nucleotides align to TRBD2. Germline-derived CDR1 and CDR2 are LGHNA and YSLEER. V lost 0 bases to trimming and J lost 5 bases; unmatched junction nucleotides: 12. The CDR3 consists of 18 residues. CDR3 residues: CASSQDPGGGLQNNEQFF. CDR3 DNA sequence: TGCGCCAGCAGCCAAGACCCCGGGGGGGGACTACAAAACAATGAGCAGTTCTTC.

The V call is TRBV20-1, the J call TRBJ2-2, with no clear D. V lost 3 bases, J lost 2 bases, and 10 bases lay in between. Germline V gene data show CDR1 as DFQATT and CDR2 as SNEGSKA (reference sequence). The CDR3 is 14 amino acids. The CDR3 loop is CSASSGSNTGELFF. CDR3 nucleotide sequence: TGCAGTGCTAGTTCCGGTTCCAACACCGGGGAGCTGTTTTTT.